A single TCR beta chain is shown here with its context. This sample stems from a study of T cell responses to AZD1222 COVID-19 vaccine. Study in general: Investigators merged groups given second doses at roughly 4 or roughly 12 weeks.

Produced via immunoSEQ multiplex PCR; TCRdb's table is partial and in-frame only. The data show some 160,000 clones, with 90% to 95% seen just once and over 0.7% held by the top ten. The TCR was taken from an adult in good health. The specimen was peripheral blood, collected on day 0 of AZD1222 vaccination.

CDR3 region: CASSPRLAGIYNEQFF. CDR3 DNA sequence: TGTGCCAGCAGCCCGAGACTAGCGGGGATCTACAATGAGCAGTTCTTC. This sequence joins TRBV7-2 and TRBJ2-1; 11 bases match TRBD2. Trimming at V came to 5 bases and at J to 3 bases, leaving 6 bases not matched to a gene. Germline lookup yields CDR1 SGHTA and CDR2 FQGNSA. The CDR3 length is 16 residues.